The source of this T cell receptor beta chain is a study of blood T cell repertoires in COVID-19. As for the study in general: Specimens from acute and convalescent COVID-19 originated in the United States, Italy and Spain.

The V end lost 8 bases, the J end lost 4 bases, and 14 bases lay between the germline ends. The CDR3 is 14 amino acids. Germline V lookup: CDR1 SNHLY, CDR2 FYNNEI. This clone was detected once. In the authors' workflow: Nucleated cell counts were estimated from reference gene primer amplification. The method was immunoSEQ multiplex PCR; TCRdb's version includes in-frame clones alone and lacks a portion of them. That table furnishes V, J and clone size, whereas the DNA furnished D and trimming. Of about 36,000 clones in the sample, roughly four fifths were seen once. Source material: peripheral blood. This clonotype was sampled from a human donor in a cohort sampled during active or convalescent COVID-19. The donor label of this sample is uncertain. This rearrangement joins TRBV2 to TRBJ2-2, with D possibly matching TRBD2 (6 bases). The CDR3 spells CASLARETTGELFF. In DNA, the CDR3 is TGTGCCAGCTTAGCCCGGGAGACCACCGGGGAGCTGTTTTTT.